This TCR beta chain is drawn from a study of blood T cell repertoires in COVID-19. Across the study: COVID-19 samples, acute and convalescent, were from the United States, Italy and Spain. The cDNA or gDNA used as material had been derived from T cells, B-cell-depleted T cells, or PBMCs.

Study processing details: Amplified reference gene primers provided the basis for estimating nucleated cell counts. Profiled with immunoSEQ multiplex PCR; TCRdb holds only in-frame clones, not every one. That table supplies the V and J calls and clone size; D and trimming were determined from the DNA. In the table there are 150,000 to 160,000 clones, approximately 83% of which are singletons. The CDR3 has 15 amino acids. Germline values: CDR1 SGDLS, CDR2 YYNGEE. The V end was cut by 2 bases, the J end by 5 bases, with 16 bases between. During active infection, Seattle patients enrolled and were then monitored through disease.

The specimen sequenced was peripheral blood. This chain connects TRBV9 to TRBJ1-1; TRBD1 might be the D (6 bases). This TCR was recovered from a woman aged 55-75 years with COVID-19, enrolled during active disease. The CDR3 nucleotides are TGTGCCAGCAGCGTTGGGGGCGCTGATGAAACTGAAGCTTTCTTT. It translates to CASSVGGADETEAFF. Variable domain in full (rest from reference TRBV9 and TRBJ1-1): DSGVTQTPKHLITATGQRVTLRCSPRSGDLSVYWYQQSLDQGLQFLIQYYNGEERAKGNILERFSAQQFPDLHSELNLSSLELGDSALYFCASSVGGADETEAFFGQGTRLTVV.